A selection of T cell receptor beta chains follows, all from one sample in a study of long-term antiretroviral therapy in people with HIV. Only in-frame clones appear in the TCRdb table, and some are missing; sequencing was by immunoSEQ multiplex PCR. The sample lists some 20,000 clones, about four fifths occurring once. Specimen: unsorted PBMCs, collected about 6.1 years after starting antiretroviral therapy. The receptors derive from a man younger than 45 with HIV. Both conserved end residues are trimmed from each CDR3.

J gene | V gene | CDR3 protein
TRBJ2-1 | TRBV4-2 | ASSQRTGGEYNEQF
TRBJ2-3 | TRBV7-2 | ASSLANSGRPVPSTDTQY
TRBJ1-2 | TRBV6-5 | ASSQGLGYT
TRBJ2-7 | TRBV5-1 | ASSLRVGYEQY
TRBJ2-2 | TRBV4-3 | ASSQEWPPGAAANTGELF
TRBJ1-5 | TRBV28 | ASRLQGAEGNQPQH
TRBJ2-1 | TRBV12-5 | ASGLEASGRLDEQF
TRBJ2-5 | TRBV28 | ASSQGTSGYQETQY
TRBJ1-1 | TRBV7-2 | ASSLEGRENTEAF
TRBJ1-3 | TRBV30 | AWRPPGAGNTIY
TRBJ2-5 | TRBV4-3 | ASSQEIGLAGYETQY
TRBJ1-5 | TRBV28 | ASRTGYSNQPQH
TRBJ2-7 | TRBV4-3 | ASSPGPSSYEQY
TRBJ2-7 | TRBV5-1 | ASSIDGTTRREQY
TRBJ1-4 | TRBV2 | ASSRTGQVPGEKLF
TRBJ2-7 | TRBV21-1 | ASSNERATCYEQY
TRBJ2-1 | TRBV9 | ASSVVMAGEQF
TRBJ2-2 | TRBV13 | ASSRGQTDTGELF
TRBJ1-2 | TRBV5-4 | ASRTGADYGYT
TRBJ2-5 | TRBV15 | ATGRDGQETQY
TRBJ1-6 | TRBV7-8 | ASTVDPGTALQEPLH
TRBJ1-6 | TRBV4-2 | ASSRQRDSNSPLH
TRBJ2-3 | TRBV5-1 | ASSGSTDTQY
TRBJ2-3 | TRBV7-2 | ASRRRREFTDTQY
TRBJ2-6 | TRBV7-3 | ASSLEGAGGANVLT
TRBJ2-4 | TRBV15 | ATSRAEGVNIQY
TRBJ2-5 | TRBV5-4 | ASSSDSTQETQY
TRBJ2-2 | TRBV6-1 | ASSEVAELF
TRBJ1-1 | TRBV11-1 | ASSLAGMNTEAF
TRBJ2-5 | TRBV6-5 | ASSYDQGETQY
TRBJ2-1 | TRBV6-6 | ASTRKGEAYNEQF
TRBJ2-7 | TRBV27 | ASSYSPSYEQY
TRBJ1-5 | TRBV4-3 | ASSQDLNSNQPQH
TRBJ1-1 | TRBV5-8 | ASSLQGTLTEAF
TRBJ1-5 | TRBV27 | ASGRASNQPQH
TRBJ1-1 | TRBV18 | ASSPRGGGNTEAF
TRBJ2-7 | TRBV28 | ASSPSRTTYEQY
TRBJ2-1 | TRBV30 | ACTGSSYNEQF
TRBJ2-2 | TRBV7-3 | ASSSYHSGGAIPGGELF
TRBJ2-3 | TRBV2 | ASSDGGAGTDTQY
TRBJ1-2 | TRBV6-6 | ASSYAGTGDYGYT
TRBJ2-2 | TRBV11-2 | ASSPVGQGLNTGELF
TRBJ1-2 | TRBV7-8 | ASSLGRTVDYGYT
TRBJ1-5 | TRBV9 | ASSVDGRPYSNQPQH
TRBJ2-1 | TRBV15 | ATRLGRGKRVDEQF
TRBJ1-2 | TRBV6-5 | ASSYGDRRLAGYT
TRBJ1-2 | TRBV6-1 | ASLQGVPINYGYT
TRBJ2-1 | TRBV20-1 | SATGSNEQF
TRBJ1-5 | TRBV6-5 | ASSYKGWGIGQPQH
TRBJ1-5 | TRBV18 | ASSQGTGDQPQH
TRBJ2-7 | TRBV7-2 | ASSPGPAYEQY
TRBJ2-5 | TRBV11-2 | ASSSLETQY
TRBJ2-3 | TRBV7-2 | ASSLAASGRTDTQY
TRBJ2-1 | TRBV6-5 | ASSYGRGGRAGEQF
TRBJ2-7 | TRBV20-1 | SANAEKQY
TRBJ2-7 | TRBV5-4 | ASSLGTAGGSYEQY
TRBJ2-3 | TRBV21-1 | ASSLPGPYTPQDTQY
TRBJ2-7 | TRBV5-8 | ASSSSGQSNEQY
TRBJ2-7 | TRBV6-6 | ASTSLGLLYEQY
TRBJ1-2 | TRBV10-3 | AISSGTSYGYT